This entry describes one T cell receptor beta chain. Looked up from germline, CDR1 is SEHNR and CDR2 is FQNEAQ (reference sequence). The germline V and J ends were trimmed by 2 bases and 6 bases, with 8 bases remaining between them. This CDR3 has 13 amino acids. This record comes from a study of T cells in Graves' hyperthyroidism and ophthalmopathy. Diagnoses used clinical symptoms, serum thyroxine and TRAb, thyroid ultrasound and orbital computed tomography. Fresh peripheral blood, 7.5 to 10 ml, yielded the PBMCs. TCR beta CDR3 sequences were amplified from RNA transcripts. During a first-round RT-PCR of the TCR CDR3, the HTBI primer set was used. TCRdb fed the multiplex PCR reads into MiXCR, producing one record per CDR3 protein. The sample lists a few hundred thousand distinct CDR3 sequences; approximately 13% were seen once.

Sample: blood. The rearrangement uses TRBV7-9 and TRBJ2-1; D call uncertain. The receptor's source is a woman in her 40s with Graves' ophthalmopathy. CDR3 in DNA: TGTGCCAGCAGCTTATGGGTTGGCAATGAGCAGTTCTTC. It is translated as CASSLWVGNEQFF.